This T cell receptor (beta chain) was documented in a study of T-cell memory formation after mild COVID-19. Study-level background: Clusters were largely donor specific.

CDR1 SGHRS and CDR2 YFSETQ come from the germline V gene. The CDR3 length is 15 residues. J was trimmed by 4 bases and V by 4 bases; bases with no gene match: 7. General study points: Clones which contracted sat mainly in CM and EM if CD4+, and in EMRA if CD8+. There was no confirmation that second-wave clones peaking on day 37 were SARS-CoV-2 specific.

This clonotype was picked up a small number of times. Its antigen is not known. cDNA libraries for TCR alpha and TCR beta, carrying sample barcodes and UMIs, came from 5'RACE with constant-segment primers. Using its own MiXCR run on the 5' RACE reads, TCRdb lists one record per CDR3 protein. The sample records hundreds of thousands of distinct CDR3 sequences, more than 15% being singletons. The sequenced material came from PBMCs or a T cell subset sorted from them (not recorded which). This sequence joins TRBV5-1 and TRBJ2-1, with 8 bases matching TRBD1. This clonotype was obtained from a man aged 18-30 years who had mild COVID-19 (a few samples of this study predate the infection). Cell type and time point are not known. The CDR3 protein is CASSGETGVYNEQFF. CDR3 nucleotides: TGCGCCAGCAGCGGCGAGACAGGGGTATACAATGAGCAGTTCTTC.